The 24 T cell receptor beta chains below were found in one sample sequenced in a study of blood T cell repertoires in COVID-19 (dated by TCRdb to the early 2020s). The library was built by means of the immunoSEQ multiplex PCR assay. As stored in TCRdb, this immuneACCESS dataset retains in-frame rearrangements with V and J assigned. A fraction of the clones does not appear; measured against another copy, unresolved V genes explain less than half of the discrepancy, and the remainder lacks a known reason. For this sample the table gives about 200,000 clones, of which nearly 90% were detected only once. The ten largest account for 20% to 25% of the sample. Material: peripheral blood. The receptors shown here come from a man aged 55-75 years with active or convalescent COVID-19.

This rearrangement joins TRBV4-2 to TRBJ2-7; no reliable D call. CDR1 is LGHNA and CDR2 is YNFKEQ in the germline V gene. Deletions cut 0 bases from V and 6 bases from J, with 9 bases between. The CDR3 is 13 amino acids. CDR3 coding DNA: TGTGCCAGCAGCCAAGATCCGAGTGGCGAGCAGTACTTC. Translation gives CASSQDPSGEQYF.

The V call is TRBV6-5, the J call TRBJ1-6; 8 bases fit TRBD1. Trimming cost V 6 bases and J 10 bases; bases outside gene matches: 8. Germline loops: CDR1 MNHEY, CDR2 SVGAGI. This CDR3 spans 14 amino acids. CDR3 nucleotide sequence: TGTGCCAGCAGCCCCGGGACAGGTGGCTCACCCCTCCACTTT. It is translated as CASSPGTGGSPLHF.

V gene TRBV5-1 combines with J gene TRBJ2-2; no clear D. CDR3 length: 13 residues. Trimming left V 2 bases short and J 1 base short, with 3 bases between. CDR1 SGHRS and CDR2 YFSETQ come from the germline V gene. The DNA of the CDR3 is TGCGCCAGCAGCTTTCTGAACACCGGGGAGCTGTTTTTT. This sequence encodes CASSFLNTGELFF.

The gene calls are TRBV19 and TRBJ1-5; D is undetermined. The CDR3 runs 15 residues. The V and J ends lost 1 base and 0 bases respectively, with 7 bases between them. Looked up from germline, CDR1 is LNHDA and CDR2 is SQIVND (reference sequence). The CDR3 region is CASSIGQYSNQPQHF. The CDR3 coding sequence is TGTGCCAGTAGTATAGGGCAGTATAGCAATCAGCCCCAGCATTTT.

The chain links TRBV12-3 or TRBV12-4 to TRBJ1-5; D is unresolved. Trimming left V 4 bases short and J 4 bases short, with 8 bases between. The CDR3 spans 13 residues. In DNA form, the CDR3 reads TGTGCCAGCAGTTCCGGCGGAAATCAGCCCCAGCATTTT. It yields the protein CASSSGGNQPQHF.

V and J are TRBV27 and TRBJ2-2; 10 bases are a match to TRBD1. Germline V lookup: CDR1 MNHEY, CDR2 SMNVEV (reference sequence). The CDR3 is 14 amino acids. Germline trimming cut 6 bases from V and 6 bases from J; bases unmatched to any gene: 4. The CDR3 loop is CASRTGGVPGELFF. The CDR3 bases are TGTGCCAGCAGGACAGGGGGCGTCCCCGGGGAGCTGTTTTTT.

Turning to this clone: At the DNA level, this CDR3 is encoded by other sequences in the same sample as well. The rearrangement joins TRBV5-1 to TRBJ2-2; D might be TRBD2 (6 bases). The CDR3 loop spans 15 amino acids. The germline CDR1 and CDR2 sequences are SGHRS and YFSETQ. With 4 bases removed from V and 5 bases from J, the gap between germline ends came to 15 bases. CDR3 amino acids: CASSLVRGGTGELFF. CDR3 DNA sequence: TGCGCCAGCAGCCTAGTCCGTGGGGGGACCGGGGAGCTGTTTTTT. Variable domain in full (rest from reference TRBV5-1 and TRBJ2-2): KAGVTQTPRYLIKTRGQQVTLSCSPISGHRSVSWYQQTPGQGLQFLFEYFSETQRNKGNFPGRFSGRQFSNSRSEMNVSTLELGDSALYLCASSLVRGGTGELFFGEGSRLTVL.

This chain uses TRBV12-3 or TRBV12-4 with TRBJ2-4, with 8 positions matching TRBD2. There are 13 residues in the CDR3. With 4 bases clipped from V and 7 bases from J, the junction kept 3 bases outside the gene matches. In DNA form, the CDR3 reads TGTGCCAGCAGTTCCTCGGGGGGGAACATTCAGTACTTC. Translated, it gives CASSSSGGNIQYF.

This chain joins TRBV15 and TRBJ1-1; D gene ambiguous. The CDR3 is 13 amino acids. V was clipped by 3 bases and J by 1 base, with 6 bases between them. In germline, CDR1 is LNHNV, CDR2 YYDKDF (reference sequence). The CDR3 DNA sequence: TGTGCCACCAGCAGTAACAGGAACACTGAAGCTTTCTTT. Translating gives CATSSNRNTEAFF.

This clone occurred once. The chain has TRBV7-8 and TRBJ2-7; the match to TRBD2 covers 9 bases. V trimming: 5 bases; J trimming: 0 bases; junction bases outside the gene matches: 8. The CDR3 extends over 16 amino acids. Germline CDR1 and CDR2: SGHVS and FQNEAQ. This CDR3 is CASSLGTAGGSYEQYF. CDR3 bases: TGTGCCAGCAGCCTGGGGACAGCGGGGGGCTCCTACGAGCAGTACTTC.

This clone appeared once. CDR3 in DNA: TGCGCCAGCAGCCAAGCATGGACCGGGGGTATCTACAATGAGCAGTTCTTC. It is translated as CASSQAWTGGIYNEQFF. This sequence joins TRBV4-1 and TRBJ2-1; possibly TRBD2 for D (6 bases). CDR1 MGHRA and CDR2 YSYEKL come from the germline V gene. The CDR3 spans 17 residues. V was trimmed by 1 base and J by 3 bases, leaving 16 bases between them.

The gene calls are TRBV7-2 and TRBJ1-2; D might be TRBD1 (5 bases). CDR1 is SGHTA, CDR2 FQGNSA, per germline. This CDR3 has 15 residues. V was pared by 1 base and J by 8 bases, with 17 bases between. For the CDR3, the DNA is TGTGCCAGCAGCTTAGGAGGCAGGGTCACGGGCGGCTACACCTTC. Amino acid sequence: CASSLGGRVTGGYTF.

The CDR3: CSAGGDDSRYHYGYTF. CDR3 sequence (DNA): TGCAGCGCAGGAGGGGATGACAGCCGTTATCACTATGGCTACACCTTC. This chain links TRBV29-1 with TRBJ1-2; perhaps TRBD1 as D (5 bases). This CDR3 is 16 amino acids long. The germline V and J ends were trimmed by 7 bases and 3 bases, with 24 bases remaining between them. Germline lookup yields CDR1 SQVTM and CDR2 ANQGSEA.

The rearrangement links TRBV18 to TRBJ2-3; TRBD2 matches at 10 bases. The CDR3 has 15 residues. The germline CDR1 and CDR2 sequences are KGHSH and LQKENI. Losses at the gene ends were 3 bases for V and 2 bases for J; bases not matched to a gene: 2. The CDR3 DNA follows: TGTGCCAGCTCACCGACTAGCGGGTACACAGATACGCAGTATTTT. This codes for CASSPTSGYTDTQYF.

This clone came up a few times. CDR3 DNA: TGTGCCAGCAGGACCGGGGGGGCCCCCACCGGGGAGCTGTTTTTT. Its protein is CASRTGGAPTGELFF. The chain links TRBV3-1 (or the pseudogene TRBV3-2) to TRBJ2-2, with 8 bases that match TRBD2. Germline-derived CDR1 and CDR2 are LGHDT and YNNKEL (reference sequence). The junction had 7 bases not matched to a gene; V was cut back by 6 bases and J by 4 bases. The CDR3 extends over 15 amino acids.

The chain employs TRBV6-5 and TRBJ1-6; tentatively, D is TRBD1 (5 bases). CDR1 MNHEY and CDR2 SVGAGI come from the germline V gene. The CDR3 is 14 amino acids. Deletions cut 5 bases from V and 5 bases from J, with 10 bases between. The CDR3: CASSPDTNNSPLHF. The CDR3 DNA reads TGTGCCAGCAGTCCGGACACAAATAATTCACCCCTCCACTTT.

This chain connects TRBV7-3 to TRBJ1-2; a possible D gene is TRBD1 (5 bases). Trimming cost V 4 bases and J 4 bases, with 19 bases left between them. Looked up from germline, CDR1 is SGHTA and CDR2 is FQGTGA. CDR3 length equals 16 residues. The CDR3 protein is CASSSAVWGRIYGYTF. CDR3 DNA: TGTGCCAGCAGCTCTGCCGTCTGGGGGAGGATCTATGGCTACACCTTC.

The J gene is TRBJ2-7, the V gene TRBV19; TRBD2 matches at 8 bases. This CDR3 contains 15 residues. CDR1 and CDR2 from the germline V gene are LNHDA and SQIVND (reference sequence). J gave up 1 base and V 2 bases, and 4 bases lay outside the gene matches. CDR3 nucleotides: TGTGCCAGTAGTATAAGGCGGGGGGCGTCCTACGAGCAGTACTTC. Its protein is CASSIRRGASYEQYF.

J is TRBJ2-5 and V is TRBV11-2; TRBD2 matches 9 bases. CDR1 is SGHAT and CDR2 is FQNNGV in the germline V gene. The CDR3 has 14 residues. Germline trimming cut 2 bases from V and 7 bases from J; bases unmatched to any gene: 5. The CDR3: CASSLSSGAGTQYF. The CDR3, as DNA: TGTGCCAGCAGCTTATCTAGCGGGGCAGGGACCCAGTACTTC.

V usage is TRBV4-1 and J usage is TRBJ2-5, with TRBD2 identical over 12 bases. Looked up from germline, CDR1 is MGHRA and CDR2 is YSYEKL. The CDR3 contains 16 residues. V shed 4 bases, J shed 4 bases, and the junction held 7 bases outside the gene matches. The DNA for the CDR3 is TGCGCCAGCAGCCTGTCACTAGCGGGGGGATTAGAGACCCAGTACTTC. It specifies CASSLSLAGGLETQYF.

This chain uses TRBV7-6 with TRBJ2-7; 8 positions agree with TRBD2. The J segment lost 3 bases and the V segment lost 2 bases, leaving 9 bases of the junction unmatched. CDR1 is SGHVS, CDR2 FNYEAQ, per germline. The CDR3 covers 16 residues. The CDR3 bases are TGTGCCAGCAGCTTATCTTCAGCGGGGGTAAACTACGAGCAGTACTTC. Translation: CASSLSSAGVNYEQYF.

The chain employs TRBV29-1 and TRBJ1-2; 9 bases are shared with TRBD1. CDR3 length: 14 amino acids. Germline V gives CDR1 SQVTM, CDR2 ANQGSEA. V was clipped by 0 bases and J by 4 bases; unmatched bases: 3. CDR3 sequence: CSVEEATGGYGYTF. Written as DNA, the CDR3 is TGCAGCGTTGAAGAAGCGACAGGGGGCTATGGCTACACCTTC.

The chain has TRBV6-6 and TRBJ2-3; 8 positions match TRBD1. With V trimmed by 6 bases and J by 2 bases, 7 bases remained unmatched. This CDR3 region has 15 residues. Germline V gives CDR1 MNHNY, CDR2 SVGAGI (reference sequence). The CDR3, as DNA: TGTGCCAGCAGCGGACCGGGACAGGACACAGATACGCAGTATTTT. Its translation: CASSGPGQDTDTQYF.

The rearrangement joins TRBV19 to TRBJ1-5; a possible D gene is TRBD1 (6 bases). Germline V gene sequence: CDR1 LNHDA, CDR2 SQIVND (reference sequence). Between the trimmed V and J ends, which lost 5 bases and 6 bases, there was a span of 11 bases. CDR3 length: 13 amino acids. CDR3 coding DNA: TGTGCCAGTAGTCTCAGGGGTTTTCAGCCCCAGCATTTT. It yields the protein CASSLRGFQPQHF.